These 28 T cell receptor beta chains were all obtained from the same sample, sequenced in a study of cytomegalovirus exposure and HLA in healthy donors. Sequenced by immunoSEQ multiplex PCR; TCRdb stores in-frame clones only, minus some. The profile covers under 250,000 clones, with around 87% appearing a single time and about 2% taken by the ten largest. The sequenced sample was PBMCs. Receptors were obtained from a woman younger than 30 in good health and CMV-seropositive.

The V and J genes are TRBV9 and TRBJ2-3, with TRBD2 matching over 12 bases. The CDR3 has 14 residues. The V gene's germline CDR1 is SGDLS and CDR2 YYNGEE. The J segment lost 3 bases and the V segment lost 6 bases, leaving 2 bases of the junction unmatched. In nucleotides, the CDR3 is TGTGCCAGCACTAGCGGGAGGGGAACAGATACGCAGTATTTT. Amino acid sequence: CASTSGRGTDTQYF.

The chain joins TRBV2 to TRBJ1-2; possible D gene TRBD1, 5 bases. CDR1 and CDR2 from the germline V gene are SNHLY and FYNNEI. This CDR3 has 17 amino acids. With 0 bases removed from V and 4 bases from J, the gap between germline ends came to 18 bases. The chain's CDR3 is CASSEALPTALGYGYTF. The DNA for the CDR3 is TGTGCCAGCAGTGAAGCGCTTCCGACAGCCCTCGGCTATGGCTACACCTTC.

The rearrangement joins TRBV30 to TRBJ2-7, with D unclear. Between the trimmed V and J ends, which lost 3 bases and 4 bases, there was a span of 13 bases. This CDR3 has 13 amino acids. Germline CDR1 is GTSNPN and CDR2 is SVGIG (reference sequence). CDR3 region: CAWSAYSGYEQYF. Written as DNA, the CDR3 is TGTGCCTGGAGCGCTTACAGTGGATACGAGCAGTACTTC.

With regard to this clone: Other nucleotide sequences in the sample specify the same CDR3. The J gene is TRBJ2-7, the V gene TRBV28; D is unresolved. Trimming took 2 bases from V and 1 from J, leaving 12 bases between them. The CDR3 length is 15 residues. Germline lookup yields CDR1 MDHEN and CDR2 SYDVKM. The chain's CDR3 is CASSLRSFRSYEQYF. DNA for the CDR3: TGTGCCAGCAGTTTAAGGTCGTTCAGGTCCTACGAGCAGTACTTC.

This chain connects TRBV5-1 to TRBJ2-4; D is perhaps TRBD2 (7 bases). The CDR3 length is 17 residues. Germline V CDR1 and CDR2: SGHRS, YFSETQ. Deletions cut 2 bases from V and 3 bases from J, with 18 bases between. The CDR3 region has the DNA TGCGCCAGCAGCTTCAACGGGGGGCAAAGGGTCAAAAACATTCAGTACTTC. It is translated as CASSFNGGQRVKNIQYF.

This clone occurred a few times. V and J are TRBV5-1 and TRBJ1-2, with TRBD1 matching over 9 bases. This CDR3 has 19 amino acids. V lost 4 bases and J lost 0; bases outside the gene matches: 16. CDR1 and CDR2 from the germline V gene are SGHRS and YFSETQ. The CDR3 DNA sequence: TGCGCCAGCAGCCGAGACAGGGGGAACCTCCTATTACCTAACTATGGCTACACCTTC. Translating it yields CASSRDRGNLLLPNYGYTF.

The sample holds one count of this clone. The CDR3 protein is CASRRDRGRTTDTQYF. The CDR3 DNA follows: TGTGCCAGCAGGAGGGACAGGGGGCGGACAACAGATACGCAGTATTTT. The chain combines TRBV2 with TRBJ2-3; TRBD1 matches at 12 bases. Germline CDR1 and CDR2: SNHLY and FYNNEI. The CDR3 has 16 residues. With 6 bases clipped from V and 3 bases from J, the junction kept 7 bases outside the gene matches. The full variable domain, its missing parts supplied by reference TRBV2 and TRBJ2-3, is EPEVTQTPSHQVTQMGQEVILRCVPISNHLYFYWYRQILGQKVEFLVSFYNNEISEKSEIFDDQFSVERPDGSNFTLKIRSTKLEDSAMYFCASRRDRGRTTDTQYFGPGTRLTVL.

The chain couples TRBV7-2 to TRBJ2-7, with 7 nucleotides matching TRBD2. V lost 1 base, J lost 4 bases, and 7 bases stayed unmatched. Germline-derived CDR1 and CDR2 are SGHTA and FQGNSA. The CDR3 totals 15 residues. CDR3 loop: CASSLDEGAGYEQYF. The CDR3 region has the DNA TGTGCCAGCAGCTTAGACGAGGGAGCGGGATACGAGCAGTACTTC.

The CDR3 loop is CASSSTSGREAYNEQFF. CDR3 DNA sequence: TGTGCCAGCAGTTCGACTAGCGGGAGGGAGGCCTACAATGAGCAGTTCTTC. This chain uses TRBV28 with TRBJ2-1; 14 positions agree with TRBD2. This CDR3 is 17 amino acids long. Germline loops: CDR1 MDHEN, CDR2 SYDVKM. Trimming cost V 4 bases and J 2 bases; bases outside gene matches: 4.

This clone was found once. This chain's CDR3 is CASSFLETATYNEQFF. The CDR3, as DNA: TGCGCCAGCAGCTTTTTAGAGACAGCCACCTACAATGAGCAGTTCTTC. The gene calls are TRBV5-1 and TRBJ2-1; tentatively, D is TRBD1 (5 bases). This CDR3 comprises 16 residues. Trimming removed 2 bases at V and 2 bases at J, with 14 bases between. Germline V CDR1 and CDR2: SGHRS, YFSETQ. Full variable domain (rest looked up from reference TRBV5-1 and TRBJ2-1): KAGVTQTPRYLIKTRGQQVTLSCSPISGHRSVSWYQQTPGQGLQFLFEYFSETQRNKGNFPGRFSGRQFSNSRSEMNVSTLELGDSALYLCASSFLETATYNEQFFGPGTRLTVL.

This chain uses TRBV11-1 with TRBJ2-7; 7 bases fit TRBD2. CDR1 is SGHAT and CDR2 is FQDESV in the germline V gene (reference sequence). The CDR3 is 14 residues long. V lost 5 bases and J lost 3; bases outside the gene matches: 7. Here the CDR3 reads CASSPSGTVYEQYF. The CDR3 DNA follows: TGTGCCAGCAGCCCGAGCGGGACCGTCTACGAGCAGTACTTC.

The V call is TRBV5-6, the J call TRBJ2-2; 12 nucleotides match TRBD2. The germline V gene has CDR1 SGHDT and CDR2 YYEEEE. This CDR3 comprises 16 residues. The V gene end was trimmed by 0 bases and the J gene end by 3 bases; junction bases not matched to a gene: 0. The CDR3 nucleotides read TGTGCCAGCAGCTTGGGACTAGCGGGAGACACCGGGGAGCTGTTTTTT. It codes for CASSLGLAGDTGELFF.

The chain carries TRBV5-4 and TRBJ1-5, with D perhaps matching TRBD1 (5 bases). V was trimmed by 4 bases and J by 8 bases, leaving 16 bases between them. Germline lookup yields CDR1 SGHNT and CDR2 YYREEE (reference sequence). The CDR3 length is 14 residues. CDR3 region: CASSVGPLKEPQHF. The CDR3 region has the DNA TGTGCCAGCAGCGTGGGGCCCCTTAAAGAGCCCCAGCATTTT.

This clone has only one observation. The chain couples TRBV9 to TRBJ2-6; the match to TRBD1 covers 9 bases. The CDR3 extends over 18 amino acids. Germline trimming cut 0 bases from V and 4 bases from J; bases unmatched to any gene: 8. The germline CDR1 and CDR2 sequences are SGDLS and YYNGEE. CDR3 protein: CASSVDPDRGTGANVLTF. DNA for the CDR3: TGTGCCAGCAGCGTAGATCCGGACAGGGGTACAGGGGCCAACGTCCTGACTTTC.

The gene calls are TRBV11-2 and TRBJ2-2; 7 bases align to TRBD1. V dropped 1 base and J dropped 7; count of bases not matched to a gene: 9. The germline V gene encodes CDR1 SGHAT and CDR2 FQNNGV. This CDR3 has 16 residues. The CDR3 coding sequence is TGTGCCAGCAGCTTAGGGGGACAGAACCTTCACGGGGAGCTGTTTTTT. Its protein is CASSLGGQNLHGELFF.

J is TRBJ1-1 and V is TRBV5-1; perhaps TRBD1 as D (5 bases). From germline, CDR1 is SGHRS and CDR2 YFSETQ. The CDR3 is 13 amino acids. V was clipped by 2 bases and J by 4 bases, with 9 bases between them. The CDR3 nucleotides read TGCGCCAGCAGCTTTCAGGGCGGCACTGAAGCTTTCTTT. Its translation: CASSFQGGTEAFF.

The V and J genes are TRBV4-2 and TRBJ2-7; 8 nucleotides align to TRBD1. There are 14 residues in the CDR3. V was clipped by 4 bases and J by 4 bases; unmatched bases: 6. Germline lookup yields CDR1 LGHNA and CDR2 YNFKEQ. CDR3 sequence: CASSLRTGHYEQYF. The CDR3 DNA reads TGTGCCAGCAGCCTCCGGACAGGGCATTACGAGCAGTACTTC.

The V gene is TRBV5-4, the J gene TRBJ1-3; 7 bases align to TRBD1. With 3 bases clipped from V and 2 bases from J, the junction kept 5 bases outside the gene matches. This CDR3 spans 15 amino acids. CDR1 is SGHNT and CDR2 is YYREEE in the germline V gene (reference sequence). CDR3 sequence (DNA): TGTGCCAGCAGCTCGAACCAGGGGGCTGGAAACACCATATATTTT. Its translation: CASSSNQGAGNTIYF.

The chain uses TRBV5-1 and TRBJ1-1, with D maybe TRBD1 (5 bases). This CDR3 is built from 13 residues. V gave up 1 base and J gave up 11 bases, with 15 bases separating them. Germline assignment: CDR1 SGHRS and CDR2 YFSETQ. The CDR3, as DNA: TGCGCCAGCAGCTTGTCGCCGCAGGGCGGTGCTTTCTTT. Its protein product is CASSLSPQGGAFF.

J is TRBJ2-2 and V is TRBV28, with TRBD1 matching over 10 bases. The CDR3 extends over 16 amino acids. Unmatched junction bases numbered 14, after V lost 3 bases and J lost 13 bases. CDR1 and CDR2 from the germline V gene are MDHEN and SYDVKM. CDR3 protein: CASSLQLDRGILGLFF. For the CDR3, the DNA is TGTGCCAGCAGTTTGCAATTGGACAGGGGGATTTTAGGGCTGTTTTTT.

V is TRBV4-1 and J is TRBJ2-7, with a tentative D call TRBD1 (5 bases). Trimming pared 3 bases from V and 2 bases from J, leaving 23 bases between. Per the germline V gene, CDR1 is MGHRA and CDR2 is YSYEKL. The CDR3 is 18 residues long. CDR3 nucleotide sequence: TGCGCCAGCAGCCACACCCCGGTGAAAGGGGCGAAAACCTACGAGCAGTACTTC. Amino acid sequence: CASSHTPVKGAKTYEQYF.

The chain employs TRBV19 and TRBJ1-1; D is undetermined. V lost 4 bases and J lost 0, with 6 bases in between. Looked up from germline, CDR1 is LNHDA and CDR2 is SQIVND (reference sequence). CDR3 size: 13 residues. CDR3 coding DNA: TGTGCCAGTAGTAGGCTCATGAACACTGAAGCTTTCTTT. This codes for CASSRLMNTEAFF.

The chain is built from TRBV5-8 and TRBJ2-7; the match to TRBD2 covers 12 bases. This CDR3 has 17 amino acids. Per the germline V gene, CDR1 is SGHTS and CDR2 is YDEGEE. The ends lost 3 bases at V and 3 bases at J; junction bases unmatched: 10. The CDR3 reads CASSYESLAGGYYEQYF. The CDR3 DNA follows: TGTGCCAGCAGCTACGAATCTCTAGCGGGAGGGTACTACGAGCAGTACTTC.

The V gene is TRBV19, the J gene TRBJ1-2; D is uncertain. V lost 4 bases to trimming and J lost 4 bases, with 16 bases between them. Germline V gene lookup returns CDR1 LNHDA and CDR2 SQIVND (reference sequence). The CDR3 consists of 15 residues. The CDR3 bases are TGTGCCAGTAGTAGTATGAGAGACGGAGTCTATGGCTACACCTTC. Amino acids: CASSSMRDGVYGYTF.

The rearrangement links TRBV7-3 to TRBJ2-7, with 9 positions matching TRBD2. V was pared by 0 bases and J by 2 bases, with 2 bases of the junction left unmatched. The germline CDR1 and CDR2 sequences are SGHTA and FQGTGA. This CDR3 comprises 15 residues. The CDR3 protein is CASSLTSGSTYEQYF. The CDR3 region has the DNA TGTGCCAGCAGCTTAACTAGCGGGAGCACCTACGAGCAGTACTTC.

This chain links TRBV5-1 with TRBJ2-7; 11 bases line up with TRBD2. Germline CDR1 and CDR2: SGHRS and YFSETQ. The CDR3 totals 16 residues. J lost 4 bases, V lost 0 bases, and 6 bases had no gene match. The CDR3 reads CASSLGLAGRNYEQYF. The CDR3 nucleotides read TGCGCCAGCAGCTTGGGACTAGCGGGGAGAAATTACGAGCAGTACTTC.

This clone was picked up a small number of times. The rearrangement links TRBV12-5 to TRBJ2-7; TRBD1 aligns across 8 bases. The CDR3 runs 14 residues. The germline gives CDR1 LGHNT, CDR2 FRNRAP. The CDR3 spells CARSLWQGANEQYF. In nucleotides, the CDR3 is TGTGCCCGGTCTCTATGGCAGGGGGCCAACGAGCAGTACTTC.

This rearrangement joins TRBV7-8 to TRBJ1-1; 8 nucleotides align to TRBD1. CDR1 and CDR2 (germline): SGHVS, FQNEAQ. The CDR3 consists of 14 residues. After removal of 5 bases from V and 5 bases from J, the junction contained 7 bases not matched to a gene. Here the CDR3 DNA reads TGTGCCAGCAGCCCAGGACAGGGATTTACTGAAGCTTTCTTT. It specifies CASSPGQGFTEAFF.